These 18 T cell receptor beta chains were sequenced from one sample in a study of T cell changes during pregnancy in multiple sclerosis. The repertoire was sequenced with immunoSEQ multiplex PCR; TCRdb's copy has only in-frame clones and lacks some. Of about 65,000 clones listed, about 92% are singletons. The sequences come from CD8+ T cells from peripheral blood mononuclear cells, collected in the third trimester of pregnancy. Source of these receptors: a female donor in good health, enrolled as a control in a pregnancy study.

The rearrangement joins TRBV7-9 to TRBJ2-1; possible D gene TRBD1, 6 bases. The length of the CDR3 is 15 residues. The V gene's germline CDR1 is SEHNR and CDR2 FQNEAQ (reference sequence). With 1 base removed from V and 7 bases from J, the gap between germline ends came to 14 bases. The DNA for the CDR3 is TGTGCCAGCAGCTTAGTAAGGCAGGGGCGGAATGAGCAGTTCTTC. This codes for CASSLVRQGRNEQFF.

The chain carries TRBV27 and TRBJ1-2; D might be TRBD1 (6 bases). Per the germline V gene, CDR1 is MNHEY and CDR2 is SMNVEV (reference sequence). Trimming cost V 6 bases and J 4 bases, with 12 bases left between them. The CDR3 extends over 13 amino acids. As DNA, the CDR3 is TGTGCCAGCAGGGCAGGGGAGGGCTATGGCTACACCTTC. Protein: CASRAGEGYGYTF.

This clone came up once. The chain joins TRBV7-8 to TRBJ1-1; tentatively, D is TRBD1 (5 bases). Germline assignment: CDR1 SGHVS and CDR2 FQNEAQ. The length of the CDR3 is 14 residues. Trimming removed 4 bases at V and 1 base at J, with 10 bases between. As DNA, the CDR3 is TGTGCCAGCAGCTCTGGACACACGAACACTGAAGCTTTCTTT. Translating gives CASSSGHTNTEAFF. The whole variable domain, remainder taken from reference TRBV7-8 and TRBJ1-1, is GAGVSQSPRYKVAKRGQDVALRCDPISGHVSLFWYQQALGQGPEFLTYFQNEAQLDKSGLPSDRFFAERPEGSVSTLKIQRTQQEDSAVYLCASSSGHTNTEAFFGQGTRLTVV.

V usage is TRBV6-6 and J usage is TRBJ1-2; TRBD1 aligns across 11 bases. The germline CDR1 and CDR2 sequences are MNHNY and SVGAGI (reference sequence). The CDR3 has 14 amino acids. With V trimmed by 6 bases and J by 7 bases, 7 bases remained unmatched. The CDR3, as DNA: TGTGCCAGCAGGGCCGGGACAGGGGGTGCTGGCTACACCTTC. Translated, it gives CASRAGTGGAGYTF.

The chain has TRBV4-1 and TRBJ2-4, with D maybe TRBD1 (7 bases). Germline CDR1 reads MGHRA; CDR2 reads YSYEKL. This CDR3 contains 15 residues. Trimming pared 2 bases from V and 5 bases from J, leaving 13 bases between. CDR3 DNA sequence: TGCGCCAGCAGCCAACGCGGGACAGACCAAAACATTCAGTACTTC. Translation gives CASSQRGTDQNIQYF.

This rearrangement joins TRBV27 to TRBJ2-7; no firm D call. In germline, CDR1 is MNHEY, CDR2 SMNVEV (reference sequence). Trimming cost V 8 bases and J 0 bases, with 5 bases left between them. This CDR3 has 11 amino acids. The CDR3 loop reads CASGSSYEQYF. The CDR3 DNA is TGTGCCAGCGGTAGCTCCTACGAGCAGTACTTC.

This sequence joins TRBV6-5 and TRBJ1-2; 10 bases map to TRBD1. The CDR3 has 15 residues. The V gene's germline CDR1 is MNHEY and CDR2 SVGAGI. With 5 bases clipped from V and 3 bases from J, the junction kept 6 bases outside the gene matches. This CDR3 reads CASSRDRGDHYGYTF. The DNA of the CDR3 is TGTGCCAGCAGTCGGGACAGGGGCGATCACTATGGCTACACCTTC.

The rearrangement joins TRBV29-1 to TRBJ2-2, with D perhaps matching TRBD1 (6 bases). This CDR3 has 13 amino acids. Looked up from germline, CDR1 is SQVTM and CDR2 is ANQGSEA. V was clipped by 4 bases and J by 5 bases, with 11 bases between them. The CDR3 reads CSVVGTKTGELFF. CDR3 bases: TGCAGCGTTGTCGGGACAAAAACCGGGGAGCTGTTTTTT.

To note about this clone: Sequence at one end of the junction differs from germline and may be a read error. The chain uses TRBV4-2 and TRBJ2-7, with 11 bases lining up with TRBD2. The CDR3 is 15 amino acids. Germline CDR1 reads LGHNA; CDR2 reads YNFKEQ. The CDR3 here is CASRQGTSGSYEQYF. The CDR3 nucleotides read TGTGCCAGCAGACAAGGGACTAGCGGATCCTACGAGCAGTACTTC.

The rearrangement joins TRBV6-6 to TRBJ2-7; D is ambiguous. The germline gives CDR1 MNHNY, CDR2 SVGAGI (reference sequence). The CDR3 is made up of 11 amino acids. The V and J ends lost 6 bases and 2 bases respectively, with 5 bases between them. The CDR3 nucleotides read TGTGCCAGCAGCCTAACCTACGAGCAGTACTTC. Translating gives CASSLTYEQYF.

V and J are TRBV6-5 and TRBJ2-1, with 11 bases fitting TRBD2. With 7 bases clipped from V and 7 bases from J, the junction kept 9 bases outside the gene matches. CDR3 length: 15 residues. CDR1 is MNHEY and CDR2 is SVGAGI in the germline V gene. In DNA form, the CDR3 reads TGTGCCAGCAAGTTTCATAGCGGGGGGGCAAATGAGCAGTTCTTC. It specifies CASKFHSGGANEQFF.

V is TRBV5-6 and J is TRBJ2-2; 8 bases line up with TRBD1. The J segment lost 7 bases and the V segment lost 5 bases, leaving 7 bases of the junction unmatched. The CDR3 covers 14 residues. Germline V CDR1 and CDR2: SGHDT, YYEEEE. CDR3 loop: CASRPSGGGGELFF. DNA for the CDR3: TGTGCCAGCAGACCATCAGGGGGCGGCGGGGAGCTGTTTTTT.

The rearrangement uses TRBV2 and TRBJ1-2; D remains unclear. Germline V gene lookup returns CDR1 SNHLY and CDR2 FYNNEI. The CDR3 contains 15 residues. Trimming took 0 bases from V and 2 from J, leaving 10 bases between them. The CDR3 region has the DNA TGTGCCAGCAGTGAAGCGCAGGATACAAACTATGGCTACACCTTC. It yields the protein CASSEAQDTNYGYTF.

The chain links TRBV25-1 to TRBJ2-7; tentative D call: TRBD2 (5 bases). The length of the CDR3 is 15 residues. From germline, CDR1 is MGHDK and CDR2 SYGVNS. V was clipped by 3 bases and J by 4 bases, with 16 bases between them. DNA for the CDR3: TGTGCCAGCAGTGAGTACAGCGTACGGGGTTACGAGCAGTACTTC. Protein sequence: CASSEYSVRGYEQYF.

The J gene is TRBJ2-1, the V gene TRBV9, with a possible D match to TRBD2 (5 bases). The V end lost 3 bases, the J end lost 7 bases, and 14 bases lay between the germline ends. The CDR3 has 14 amino acids. CDR1 SGDLS and CDR2 YYNGEE come from the germline V gene. In DNA form, the CDR3 reads TGTGCCAGCAGCGCCCCGGTACTAGGGAATGAGCAGTTCTTC. Protein product: CASSAPVLGNEQFF.

The chain recombines TRBV11-2 with TRBJ2-7; TRBD1 agrees at 11 bases. Per the germline V gene, CDR1 is SGHAT and CDR2 is FQNNGV. This CDR3 is 14 amino acids long. Trimming took 4 bases from V and 3 from J; bases not matched to a gene: 2. DNA for the CDR3: TGTGCCAGCAGCTGGGGACAGGGGGACTACGAGCAGTACTTC. Protein sequence: CASSWGQGDYEQYF.

The chain carries TRBV7-3 and TRBJ2-3; 9 bases map to TRBD1. J gave up 1 base and V 4 bases, and 3 bases lay outside the gene matches. Germline CDR1 reads SGHTA; CDR2 reads FQGTGA. The CDR3 runs 15 residues. CDR3 DNA sequence: TGTGCCAGCAGCTGGACAGGGGCTCGCACAGATACGCAGTATTTT. Its translation: CASSWTGARTDTQYF.

V gene TRBV15 combines with J gene TRBJ2-5; TRBD1 aligns across 8 bases. The germline V gene encodes CDR1 LNHNV and CDR2 YYDKDF (reference sequence). The V and J ends lost 3 bases and 3 bases, in that order; junction bases with no gene match: 6. This CDR3 has 15 amino acids. The CDR3 region has the DNA TGTGCCACCAGCAGGGGGGACAGGAAAAAAGAGACCCAGTACTTC. This sequence encodes CATSRGDRKKETQYF.